The clone carrying this TCR beta chain was counted at least ten times. Its antigen is as yet unknown. This entry comes from a study of breast tumors, draining lymph nodes, adjacent tissues. Via MiXCR, TCRdb re-called the multiplex PCR reads, giving one row per CDR3 protein. The sample lists about 270,000 distinct CDR3 sequences, about 33% occurring once. Trimming pared 5 bases from V and 3 bases from J, leaving 16 bases between. Germline values: CDR1 SQVTM, CDR2 ANQGSEA. The CDR3 extends over 14 amino acids. Axillary draining lymph nodes of breast cancer patients supplied the node samples. General study results and limits: Tumor TCR diversity was below lymph nodes but above nontumor tissue. Luminal-like breast cancer showed significantly greater tumor-nontumor repertoire similarity than basal-like breast cancer did. Data only fit, rather than demonstrated, lymph node origin of most tumor T cells.

This TCR came from a female donor with breast cancer. Some clones in this sample may be carry-over from other donors' samples. The source material was axillary lymph node tissue. The chain recombines TRBV29-1 with TRBJ1-2; TRBD1 might be the D (5 bases). The CDR3, as DNA: TGCAGCGTTACCCCGGGGCCGCAACACTATGGCTACACCTTC. Translating it yields CSVTPGPQHYGYTF.